This entry lists 11 T cell receptor beta chains sequenced from one sample in a study of technical replicates of blood from a handful of donors (dated by TCRdb to about 2017). Libraries were prepared through the immunoSEQ multiplex PCR assay. Entries here come from immuneACCESS through TCRdb and include only in-frame sequences with V and J called. Some clones fail to appear in such tables; in the studies checked, an unresolved V gene covers under half of the shortfall, and the cause of the remainder is unknown. The sample table contains 65,000 to 90,000 clones; only one count was recorded for approximately 98% of them. The ten largest clones take up 0.2% to 0.25% of the sample. The sample comprised T cells isolated from PBMCs. These receptors were taken from a human donor in good health.

This sequence joins TRBV27 and TRBJ2-1; TRBD1 agrees at 9 bases. J lost 10 bases, V lost 3 bases, and 7 bases had no gene match. This CDR3 has 14 residues. Per the germline V gene, CDR1 is MNHEY and CDR2 is SMNVEV (reference sequence). CDR3 protein: CASSFSQGAREQFF. The CDR3 nucleotides are TGTGCCAGCAGTTTCTCACAGGGGGCGCGGGAGCAGTTCTTC.

The V and J genes are TRBV9 and TRBJ2-7, with D possibly matching TRBD2 (6 bases). Germline CDR1 SGDLS, CDR2 YYNGEE. V dropped 4 bases and J dropped 3 bases, with 14 bases sitting between them. The CDR3 is made up of 14 amino acids. In DNA, the CDR3 is TGTGCCAGCAGCCCCGGGACTCAGAGCTACGAGCAGTACTTC. Residues: CASSPGTQSYEQYF.

The rearrangement joins TRBV5-4 to TRBJ1-3; D gene unclear. The germline V gene has CDR1 SGHNT and CDR2 YYREEE (reference sequence). The ends were cut back, 1 base at V and 0 bases at J, with 8 bases in the middle. The CDR3 loop spans 15 amino acids. CDR3 nucleotides: TGTGCCAGCAGCTTGCGACGGGACTCTGGAAACACCATATATTTT. Encoded protein: CASSLRRDSGNTIYF.

The chain employs TRBV2 and TRBJ2-3; 9 nucleotides line up with TRBD2. Unmatched junction bases numbered 5, after V lost 2 bases and J lost 2 bases. This CDR3 comprises 16 residues. Per the germline V gene, CDR1 is SNHLY and CDR2 is FYNNEI. The CDR3 DNA reads TGTGCCAGCAGTGAACTTGCGGGAGGGACCACAGATACGCAGTATTTT. Protein: CASSELAGGTTDTQYF. The full variable domain, its missing parts supplied by reference TRBV2 and TRBJ2-3, is EPEVTQTPSHQVTQMGQEVILRCVPISNHLYFYWYRQILGQKVEFLVSFYNNEISEKSEIFDDQFSVERPDGSNFTLKIRSTKLEDSAMYFCASSELAGGTTDTQYFGPGTRLTVL.

V is TRBV7-9 and J is TRBJ1-2; D is uncertain. The V gene lost 3 bases and the J gene lost 0 bases, with 23 bases spanning the gap. The CDR3 consists of 19 residues. The germline CDR1 and CDR2 sequences are SEHNR and FQNEAQ (reference sequence). The CDR3 DNA follows: TGTGCCAGCAGCTTGGGCAGTTTATCCTATCCTTACCCTAACTATGGCTACACCTTC. This encodes CASSLGSLSYPYPNYGYTF. The complete variable domain, with remaining parts taken from reference TRBV7-9 and TRBJ1-2, reads DTGVSQNPRHKITKRGQNVTFRCDPISEHNRLYWYRQTLGQGPEFLTYFQNEAQLEKSRLLSDRFSAERPKGSFSTLEIQRTEQGDSAMYLCASSLGSLSYPYPNYGYTFGSGTRLTVV.

The rearrangement uses TRBV29-1 and TRBJ1-2; possibly TRBD1 for D (6 bases). CDR3 length equals 13 residues. V lost 3 bases to trimming and J lost 2 bases, with 10 bases between them. Looked up from germline, CDR1 is SQVTM and CDR2 is ANQGSEA. The CDR3 spells CSVDDRRNYGYTF. CDR3 nucleotide sequence: TGCAGCGTTGACGACAGGCGCAACTATGGCTACACCTTC.

CDR3 in DNA: TGTGCCAGCCGAAGTGGGACAGGAGATTTACGTGGCTACACCTTC. This sequence encodes CASRSGTGDLRGYTF. V usage is TRBV6-5 and J usage is TRBJ1-2, with TRBD1 matching over 8 bases. CDR3 length: 15 amino acids. The J segment lost 7 bases and the V segment lost 8 bases, leaving 15 bases of the junction unmatched. CDR1 MNHEY and CDR2 SVGAGI come from the germline V gene.

CDR3 loop: CAISEIERQNYGYTF. In DNA, the CDR3 is TGTGCCATCAGTGAGATCGAGAGGCAGAACTATGGCTACACCTTC. The rearrangement joins TRBV10-3 to TRBJ1-2, with unresolved D. V shed 2 bases and J shed 2 bases, with 12 bases lying between them. The CDR3 is 15 amino acids. Per the germline V gene, CDR1 is ENHRY and CDR2 is SYGVKD.

This sequence joins TRBV30 and TRBJ2-3; D unclear. Germline V gene data show CDR1 as GTSNPN and CDR2 as SVGIG (reference sequence). V was pared by 3 bases and J by 0 bases, with 16 bases between. The CDR3 consists of 16 residues. The CDR3 DNA reads as TGTGCCTGGAGGACCGCCGGTACAGCTAGCACAGATACGCAGTATTTT. This encodes CAWRTAGTASTDTQYF.

This chain uses TRBV27 with TRBJ1-1; D remains unclear. This CDR3 region has 15 residues. CDR1 and CDR2 (germline): MNHEY, SMNVEV (reference sequence). V lost 2 bases to trimming and J lost 1 base, with 11 bases between them. The CDR3 is CASSLSVRGNTEAFF. The CDR3 nucleotides are TGTGCCAGCAGTTTAAGTGTTCGGGGGAACACTGAAGCTTTCTTT.

The chain links TRBV6-5 to TRBJ2-7; 11 bases match TRBD2. V lost 7 bases and J lost 4; bases outside the gene matches: 9. The length of the CDR3 is 15 residues. Germline V gene lookup returns CDR1 MNHEY and CDR2 SVGAGI. For the CDR3, the DNA is TGTGCCAGCATTATAAGACTAGCGGGATGGTACGAGCAGTACTTC. This encodes CASIIRLAGWYEQYF.